This T cell receptor (beta chain) was captured by sequencing in a study of low-dose radiotherapy and immunotherapy resistance in tumors. Study-wide background: The schedule for Cohort 2 used 1 Gy per fraction every two weeks, which added up to 13 Gy over 26 weeks.

Alpha- and beta-chain coverage of first-strand cDNA came from TRAV- and TRBV-specific primers. TCRs underwent around 20 PCR cycles of amplification with a constant-region primer and V-primer adapter. TCRdb ran MiXCR on the reads and lists one entry per CDR3 protein. The table lists around 79,000 distinct CDR3 sequences, under 20% of them singletons. Indicated time point: before trial treatment. The donors' treatment consisted of nivolumab, ipilimumab, aspirin, low-dose cyclophosphamide and low-dose radiotherapy. The trim removed 10 bases at V and 6 bases at J, leaving 12 bases unmatched. Per germline, CDR1 PRHDT and CDR2 FYEKMQ (reference sequence). This CDR3 has 15 amino acids. This clonotype was detected once. This likely came from a read error, as a far larger clone is one base away.

The receptor comes from a male donor with prostate cancer. The gene calls are TRBV13 and TRBJ2-1, with 10 nucleotides matching TRBD2. Sequenced here: PBMCs, sampled before treatment. The CDR3 nucleotides are TGTGCCAACACCACGGGCCTAGCGGGAGTCAATGAGCAGTTCTTC. It is translated as CANTTGLAGVNEQFF.